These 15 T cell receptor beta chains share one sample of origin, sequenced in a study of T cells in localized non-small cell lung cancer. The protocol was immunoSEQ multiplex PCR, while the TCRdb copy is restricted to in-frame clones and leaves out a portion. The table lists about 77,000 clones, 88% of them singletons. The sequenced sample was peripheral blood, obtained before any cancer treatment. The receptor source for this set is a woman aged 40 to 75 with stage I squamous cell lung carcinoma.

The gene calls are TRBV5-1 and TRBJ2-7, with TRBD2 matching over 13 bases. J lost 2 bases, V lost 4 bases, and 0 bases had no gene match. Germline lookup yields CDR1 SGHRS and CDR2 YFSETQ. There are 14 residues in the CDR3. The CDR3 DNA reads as TGCGCCAGCAGCACTAGCGGGGGGGCCTACGAGCAGTACTTC. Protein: CASSTSGGAYEQYF.

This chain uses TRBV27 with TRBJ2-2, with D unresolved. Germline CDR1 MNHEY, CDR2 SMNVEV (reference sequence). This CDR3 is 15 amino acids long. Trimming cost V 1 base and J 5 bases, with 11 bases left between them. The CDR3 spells CASSLYGISTGELFF. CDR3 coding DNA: TGTGCCAGCAGTTTATATGGGATCAGTACCGGGGAGCTGTTTTTT.

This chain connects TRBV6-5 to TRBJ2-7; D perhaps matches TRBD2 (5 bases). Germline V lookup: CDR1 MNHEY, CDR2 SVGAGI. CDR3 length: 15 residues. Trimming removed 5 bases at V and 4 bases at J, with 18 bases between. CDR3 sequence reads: CASSPPRVVRYEQYF. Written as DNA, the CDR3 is TGTGCCAGCAGTCCGCCGAGGGTCGTGAGGTACGAGCAGTACTTC.

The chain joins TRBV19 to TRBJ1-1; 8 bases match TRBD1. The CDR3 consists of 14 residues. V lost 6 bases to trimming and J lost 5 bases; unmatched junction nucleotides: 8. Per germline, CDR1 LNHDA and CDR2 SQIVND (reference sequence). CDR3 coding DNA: TGTGCCAGTAGCCTACAGGGGGAGTCGACTGAAGCTTTCTTT. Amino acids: CASSLQGESTEAFF.

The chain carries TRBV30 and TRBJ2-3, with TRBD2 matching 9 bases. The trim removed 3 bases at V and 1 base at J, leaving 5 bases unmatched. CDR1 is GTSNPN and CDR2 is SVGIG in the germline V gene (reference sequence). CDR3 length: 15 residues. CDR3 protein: CAWRGLATGTDTQYF. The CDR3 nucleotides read TGTGCCTGGAGAGGACTAGCGACAGGCACAGATACGCAGTATTTT.

The CDR3 region is CASSSSPDRGRETQYF. The DNA for the CDR3 is TGTGCCAGCAGCTCGAGCCCGGACAGGGGGAGAGAGACCCAGTACTTC. The rearrangement uses TRBV7-3 and TRBJ2-5; 10 nucleotides line up with TRBD1. Looked up from germline, CDR1 is SGHTA and CDR2 is FQGTGA. This CDR3 is built from 16 residues. The V and J ends lost 4 bases and 4 bases, in that order; junction bases with no gene match: 9.

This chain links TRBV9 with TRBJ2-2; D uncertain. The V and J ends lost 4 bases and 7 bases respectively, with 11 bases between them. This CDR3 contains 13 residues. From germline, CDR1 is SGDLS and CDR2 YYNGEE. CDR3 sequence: CASSPGIDGELFF. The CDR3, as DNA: TGTGCCAGCAGCCCTGGGATCGACGGGGAGCTGTTTTTT.

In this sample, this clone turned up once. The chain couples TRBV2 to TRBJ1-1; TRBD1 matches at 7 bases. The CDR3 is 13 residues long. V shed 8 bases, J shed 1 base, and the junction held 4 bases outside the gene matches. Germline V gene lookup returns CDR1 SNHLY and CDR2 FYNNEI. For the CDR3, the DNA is TGTGCCAGCGGCCGGGACAGGAACACTGAAGCTTTCTTT. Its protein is CASGRDRNTEAFF.

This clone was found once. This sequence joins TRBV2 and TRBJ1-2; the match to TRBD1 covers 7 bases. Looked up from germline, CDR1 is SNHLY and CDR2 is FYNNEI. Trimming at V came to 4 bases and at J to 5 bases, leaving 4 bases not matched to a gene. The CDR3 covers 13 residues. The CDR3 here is CASSAGQTYGYTF. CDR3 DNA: TGTGCCAGCAGTGCGGGACAGACGTATGGCTACACCTTC. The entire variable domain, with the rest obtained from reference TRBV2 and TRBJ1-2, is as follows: EPEVTQTPSHQVTQMGQEVILRCVPISNHLYFYWYRQILGQKVEFLVSFYNNEISEKSEIFDDQFSVERPDGSNFTLKIRSTKLEDSAMYFCASSAGQTYGYTFGSGTRLTVV.

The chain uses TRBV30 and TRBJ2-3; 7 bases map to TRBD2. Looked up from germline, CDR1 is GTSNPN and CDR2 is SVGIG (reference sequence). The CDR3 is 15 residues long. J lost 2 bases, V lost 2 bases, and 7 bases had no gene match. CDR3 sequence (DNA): TGTGCCTGGAGTAGGGCTAGCGGAAACACAGATACGCAGTATTTT. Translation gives CAWSRASGNTDTQYF. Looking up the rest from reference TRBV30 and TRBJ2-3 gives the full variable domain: SQTIHQWPATLVQPVGSPLSLECTVEGTSNPNLYWYRQAAGRGLQLLFYSVGIGQISSEVPQNLSASRPQDRQFILSSKKLLLSDSGFYLCAWSRASGNTDTQYFGPGTRLTVL.

The CDR3 coding sequence is TGTGCCAGCAGCGAACAGGGTAGTGACAAACTACCTGTGGGCACAGATACGCAGTATTTT. It is translated as CASSEQGSDKLPVGTDTQYF. The chain employs TRBV21-1 and TRBJ2-3; the D call TRBD1 from the table was never checked on the DNA. TRBV21-1 is a known pseudogene. This CDR3 spans 20 amino acids.

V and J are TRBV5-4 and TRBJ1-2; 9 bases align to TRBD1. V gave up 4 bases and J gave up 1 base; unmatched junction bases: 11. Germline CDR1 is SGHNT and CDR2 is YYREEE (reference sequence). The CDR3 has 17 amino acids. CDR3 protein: CASSLPTGGGSNYGYTF. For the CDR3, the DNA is TGTGCCAGCAGCCTCCCGACAGGGGGAGGGAGTAACTATGGCTACACCTTC.

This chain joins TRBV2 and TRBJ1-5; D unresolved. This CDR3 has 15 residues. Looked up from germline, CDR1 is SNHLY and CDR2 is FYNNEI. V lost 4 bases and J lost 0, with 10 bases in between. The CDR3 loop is CASSGWQTSNQPQHF. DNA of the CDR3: TGTGCCAGCAGTGGTTGGCAGACTAGCAATCAGCCCCAGCATTTT.

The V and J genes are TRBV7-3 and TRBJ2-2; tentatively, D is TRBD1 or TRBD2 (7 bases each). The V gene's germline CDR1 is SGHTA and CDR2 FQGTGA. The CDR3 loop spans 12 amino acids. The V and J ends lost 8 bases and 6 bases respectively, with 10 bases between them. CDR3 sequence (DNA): TGTGCCAGCGGGAGGGGGCCCGGGGAGCTGTTTTTT. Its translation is CASGRGPGELFF.

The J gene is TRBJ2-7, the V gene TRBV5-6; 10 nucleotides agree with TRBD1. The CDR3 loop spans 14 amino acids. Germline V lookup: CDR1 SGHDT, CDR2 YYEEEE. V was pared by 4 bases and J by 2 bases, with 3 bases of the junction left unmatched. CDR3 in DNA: TGTGCCAGCAGCCACGGACAGGGGGCCTACGAGCAGTACTTC. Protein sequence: CASSHGQGAYEQYF.